The present T cell receptor beta chain was sequenced within a study of OX40 agonist ivuxolimab in advanced cancers. Across the whole study: Dose-escalation patients had hepatocellular carcinoma, melanoma, renal cell or head and neck cancer. Partial responses were achieved by three patients: one hepatocellular carcinoma, two cutaneous melanoma. Study-wide findings and caveats: CD8+ T cells were the subset that, on average, had more expanded clones than CD4+.

V shed 4 bases, J shed 3 bases, and the junction held 4 bases outside the gene matches. Germline V gene lookup returns CDR1 SGHVS and CDR2 FQNEAQ. CDR3 size: 14 residues. Measured with immunoSEQ multiplex PCR; TCRdb has only the in-frame clones, and not every one. The sample lists some 87,000 clones; 94% were seen once. For this clone: Its antigen is not known.

Autoimmune disease history or systemic immunosuppression meant exclusion. This receptor was taken from an adult with an advanced solid tumor such as melanoma, head and neck, liver or kidney cancer. Sequences were derived from CD4+ or CD8+ T cells sorted from blood, sampled in a trial of the OX40 agonist ivuxolimab. The gene calls are TRBV7-8 and TRBJ2-7; 9 nucleotides align to TRBD2. Here the CDR3 reads CASSSSGAVYEQYF. Written as DNA, the CDR3 is TGTGCCAGCAGCTCTAGCGGGGCCGTCTACGAGCAGTACTTC.